This TCR beta chain is drawn from a study of blood T cell repertoires in COVID-19. Overall study context: Acute-phase and convalescent COVID-19 samples originated in the United States, Italy and Spain. In each case, the material was cDNA or gDNA derived from T cells, B-cell-depleted T cells, or PBMCs.

CDR1 and CDR2 from the germline V gene are MNHEY and SVGEGT. The CDR3 spans 18 residues. Trimming removed 5 bases at V and 0 bases at J, with 21 bases between. The method was immunoSEQ multiplex PCR; TCRdb's version includes in-frame clones alone and lacks a portion of them. The table includes 160,000 or so clones, about 80% detected once. This TCR was recovered from a man between 65 and 85 years old who had recovered from COVID-19. The source material was peripheral blood. The J gene is TRBJ2-3, the V gene TRBV6-2 or TRBV6-3; D gene ambiguous. The CDR3 loop reads CASSPPSPRRWSTDTQYF. The CDR3 bases are TGTGCCAGCAGTCCCCCTTCGCCTCGCCGGTGGAGCACAGATACGCAGTATTTT.